The 30 T cell receptor beta chains listed next were all sequenced from one sample in a study of patients and donors after allogeneic stem cell transplantation. MiXCR was run by TCRdb on the RT-PCR reads, yielding one entry per CDR3 protein. In the table there are approximately 99,000 distinct CDR3 sequences, approximately 40% of which are singletons. Sequencing was performed on blood, either unsorted or a sorted T cell fraction (not recorded which). These receptors were obtained from a human donor who was either an allogeneic HSCT recipient or a stem cell or donor lymphocyte infusion donor (not recorded which). It is not recorded whose cells these are; they may come from a transplant donor.

The V and J genes are TRBV5-6 and TRBJ2-7; D uncertain. This CDR3 has 16 residues. Germline lookup yields CDR1 SGHDT and CDR2 YYEEEE. V lost 0 bases, J lost 0 bases, and 13 bases lay in between. The CDR3 bases are TGTGCCAGCAGCTTGGGCACCCAGGAGAACTCCTACGAGCAGTACTTC. This gives the protein CASSLGTQENSYEQYF. The full variable domain, in which reference TRBV5-6 and TRBJ2-7 provide the parts outside the CDR3, is DAGVTQSPTHLIKTRGQQVTLRCSPKSGHDTVSWYQQALGQGPQFIFQYYEEEERQRGNFPDRFSGHQFPNYSSELNVNALLLGDSALYLCASSLGTQENSYEQYFGPGTRLTVT.

This clonotype was detected only a few times. The V and J genes are TRBV29-1 and TRBJ1-2; TRBD1 agrees at 12 bases. Germline V gene lookup returns CDR1 SQVTM and CDR2 ANQGSEA. Losses at the gene ends were 7 bases for V and 5 bases for J; bases not matched to a gene: 17. The CDR3 is 17 residues long. The CDR3 bases are TGCAGCGCCCCGGTTCGGGACAGGGGGCAAAGCGGATATGGCTACACCTTC. This encodes CSAPVRDRGQSGYGYTF.

A few counts support this clonotype. This chain joins TRBV20-1 and TRBJ1-3; D uncertain. The CDR3 covers 15 residues. Germline-derived CDR1 and CDR2 are DFQATT and SNEGSKA (reference sequence). The germline V and J ends were trimmed by 7 bases and 0 bases, with 16 bases remaining between them. CDR3 protein: CSVMARSRSGNTIYF. CDR3 DNA sequence: TGCAGTGTCATGGCCCGCAGCCGCTCTGGAAACACCATATATTTT.

The chain recombines TRBV10-1 with TRBJ2-1, with no clear D. Trimming took 5 bases from V and 0 from J, leaving 20 bases between them. There are 18 residues in the CDR3. The germline CDR1 and CDR2 sequences are WNHNN and SYGVQD (reference sequence). DNA of the CDR3: TGCGCCAGCAGTCCCGGGTGGCCCACGAAGAGCTCCTACAATGAGCAGTTCTTC. Amino acids: CASSPGWPTKSSYNEQFF.

In this sample, this clonotype turned up a few times. The chain employs TRBV5-1 and TRBJ2-3, with TRBD1 matching over 10 bases. Trimming cost V 3 bases and J 10 bases; bases outside gene matches: 8. Germline loops: CDR1 SGHRS, CDR2 YFSETQ. The CDR3 is 14 residues long. The CDR3 here is CASSSPGQGSPQYF. Here the CDR3 DNA reads TGCGCCAGCAGCTCCCCGGGACAGGGGAGTCCGCAGTATTTT.

In its sample, this clonotype was seen a few times. The chain carries TRBV5-1 and TRBJ2-4; weak D call: TRBD1 (6 bases). This CDR3 is 14 amino acids long. The V end lost 2 bases, the J end lost 9 bases, and 15 bases lay between the germline ends. Germline lookup yields CDR1 SGHRS and CDR2 YFSETQ. Written as DNA, the CDR3 is TGCGCCAGCAGCTTACGGACAGTGGGCGGCATTCAGTACTTC. It codes for CASSLRTVGGIQYF.

This chain links TRBV29-1 with TRBJ1-2, with D unresolved. The germline gives CDR1 SQVTM, CDR2 ANQGSEA. This CDR3 is built from 9 residues. V was pared by 4 bases and J by 6 bases, with 3 bases between. CDR3 amino acids: CSVGDGYTF. The DNA for the CDR3 is TGCAGCGTTGGGGATGGCTACACCTTC.

This clonotype was picked up one time. This chain links TRBV20-1 with TRBJ2-2; D unresolved. Trimming removed 3 bases from V and 1 base from J, with 6 bases in between. Germline CDR1 reads DFQATT; CDR2 reads SNEGSKA (reference sequence). This CDR3 spans 13 amino acids. The CDR3 sequence is CSASTENTGELFF. CDR3 nucleotide sequence: TGCAGTGCTAGTACCGAGAACACCGGGGAGCTGTTTTTT.

This clonotype came up a few times. This chain joins TRBV29-1 and TRBJ2-1, with 10 bases matching TRBD1. CDR1 is SQVTM and CDR2 is ANQGSEA in the germline V gene. The V segment lost 2 bases and the J segment 5 bases; nucleotides outside the gene matches: 6. This CDR3 spans 15 amino acids. The CDR3 DNA reads TGCAGCGTTGAATTACGGGACAGGGGTAACAATGAGCAGTTCTTC. Its protein product is CSVELRDRGNNEQFF.

The chain couples TRBV5-6 to TRBJ2-1, with D tentatively TRBD1 or TRBD2 (5 bases each). The CDR3 spans 18 residues. Trimming stripped 4 bases from V and 0 bases from J, with 20 bases between. CDR1 and CDR2 from the germline V gene are SGHDT and YYEEEE. Here the CDR3 DNA reads TGTGCCAGCAGCCGACGACAGAGACTAAAGAGCTCCTACAATGAGCAGTTCTTC. It specifies CASSRRQRLKSSYNEQFF.

The chain uses TRBV6-2 or TRBV6-3 and TRBJ2-6; D is undetermined. The CDR3 is made up of 16 amino acids. Trimming shortened V by 2 bases and J by 0 bases, and 8 bases separated the two germline ends. Germline CDR1 and CDR2: MNHEY and SVGEGT. CDR3 amino acids: CASSYVWFSGANVLTF. The CDR3 DNA sequence: TGTGCCAGCAGTTACGTTTGGTTCTCTGGGGCCAACGTCCTGACTTTC.

The genes are TRBV12-3 or TRBV12-4 and TRBJ2-7; the D is unclear. The CDR3 contains 12 residues. V was clipped by 3 bases and J by 2 bases, with 5 bases between them. The CDR3 bases are TGTGCCAGCAGTTTTAGGCCCTACGAGCAGTACTTC. Translating gives CASSFRPYEQYF.

CDR3 DNA: TGTGCCACCAGTGACCGCCGGACAGGAAAGTTGGAGACCCAGTACTTC. Translation gives CATSDRRTGKLETQYF. This chain connects TRBV24-1 to TRBJ2-5; 7 bases fit TRBD1. CDR1 and CDR2 from the germline V gene are KGHDR and SFDVKD. The CDR3 is 16 residues long. Trimming took 4 bases from V and 5 from J; bases not matched to a gene: 12.

The chain links TRBV11-2 to TRBJ2-7; D uncertain. The length of the CDR3 is 14 residues. Germline loops: CDR1 SGHAT, CDR2 FQNNGV. With 5 bases removed from V and 3 bases from J, the gap between germline ends came to 14 bases. CDR3 residues: CASSLKTIFYEQYF. CDR3 nucleotides: TGTGCCAGCAGCCTCAAGACCATCTTCTACGAGCAGTACTTC.

The sample holds a few counts of this clonotype. V is TRBV4-2 and J is TRBJ1-5, with D hard to call. The CDR3 length is 15 residues. The germline V gene has CDR1 LGHNA and CDR2 YNFKEQ. Between the trimmed V and J ends, which lost 5 bases and 3 bases, there was a span of 14 bases. The CDR3 is CASSYMREANQPQHF. As DNA, the CDR3 is TGTGCCAGCAGCTACATGCGGGAAGCCAATCAGCCCCAGCATTTT.

The chain has TRBV27 and TRBJ2-2; D unresolved. Trimming cost V 5 bases and J 1 base, with 11 bases left between them. Germline values: CDR1 MNHEY, CDR2 SMNVEV (reference sequence). The CDR3 contains 15 residues. CDR3 nucleotides: TGTGCCAGCAGTCCCCCTCTAGGGAACACCGGGGAGCTGTTTTTT. Protein: CASSPPLGNTGELFF.

The chain joins TRBV9 to TRBJ2-6; D is unclear. The CDR3 runs 14 residues. Between the trimmed V and J ends, which lost 5 bases and 4 bases, there was a span of 10 bases. Per the germline V gene, CDR1 is SGDLS and CDR2 is YYNGEE. The CDR3 loop reads CASSITPGANVLTF. DNA for the CDR3: TGTGCCAGCAGTATAACCCCCGGGGCCAACGTCCTGACTTTC. Full variable domain (rest looked up from reference TRBV9 and TRBJ2-6): DSGVTQTPKHLITATGQRVTLRCSPRSGDLSVYWYQQSLDQGLQFLIQYYNGEERAKGNILERFSAQQFPDLHSELNLSSLELGDSALYFCASSITPGANVLTFGAGSRLTVL.

This clonotype was seen many times. This chain uses TRBV7-9 with TRBJ1-1; perhaps TRBD1 as D (6 bases). This CDR3 spans 13 amino acids. Looked up from germline, CDR1 is SEHNR and CDR2 is FQNEAQ (reference sequence). V lost 7 bases to trimming and J lost 4 bases, with 13 bases between them. CDR3 sequence (DNA): TGTGCCAGCACCCAGGGGAGTGGCACTGAAGCTTTCTTT. Amino acid sequence: CASTQGSGTEAFF.

V and J are TRBV6-6 and TRBJ1-2; D gene unclear. V was pared by 4 bases and J by 2 bases, with 20 bases between. The V gene's germline CDR1 is MNHNY and CDR2 SVGAGI (reference sequence). The CDR3 has 17 residues. CDR3 loop: CASSLVLLRGHNYGYTF. CDR3 bases: TGTGCCAGCAGTTTGGTCCTCCTAAGAGGCCACAACTATGGCTACACCTTC.

The J gene is TRBJ1-1, the V gene TRBV4-2, with D hard to call. The ends were cut back, 1 base at V and 1 base at J, with 10 bases in the middle. Per the germline V gene, CDR1 is LGHNA and CDR2 is YNFKEQ. CDR3 size: 15 residues. DNA of the CDR3: TGTGCCAGCAGCCAAGGTACGGTGGAGAACACTGAAGCTTTCTTT. Translation gives CASSQGTVENTEAFF.

The rearrangement uses TRBV24-1 and TRBJ1-1; D may be TRBD1 (6 bases). Germline assignment: CDR1 KGHDR and CDR2 SFDVKD. The length of the CDR3 is 17 residues. V was shortened by 3 bases and J by 0 bases, with 16 bases between the two germline ends. The CDR3 reads CATSDPGAPVVNTEAFF. CDR3 coding DNA: TGTGCCACCAGTGATCCGGGGGCGCCGGTGGTGAACACTGAAGCTTTCTTT.

This chain links TRBV7-9 with TRBJ1-1; tentatively, D is TRBD1 (6 bases). The CDR3 is 14 amino acids. The V and J ends lost 2 bases and 3 bases respectively, with 10 bases between them. The V gene's germline CDR1 is SEHNR and CDR2 FQNEAQ (reference sequence). The CDR3 DNA reads TGTGCCAGCAGCTTAAGGAGGGGGGACACTGAAGCTTTCTTT. Protein: CASSLRRGDTEAFF.

This clonotype has only a few counts. V is TRBV20-1 and J is TRBJ1-2; maybe TRBD1 (5 bases). CDR3 length: 12 residues. The germline V gene has CDR1 DFQATT and CDR2 SNEGSKA (reference sequence). Between the trimmed V and J ends, which lost 6 bases and 4 bases, there was a span of 12 bases. In DNA form, the CDR3 reads TGCAGTGCAAGTCCGGGACCCTATGGCTACACCTTC. It encodes CSASPGPYGYTF.

A few counts support this clonotype. This chain joins TRBV4-2 and TRBJ2-1, with TRBD2 matching over 10 bases. Trimming removed 0 bases from V and 9 bases from J; junction bases left unmatched: 8. Germline CDR1 and CDR2: LGHNA and YNFKEQ. The CDR3 is made up of 16 amino acids. CDR3 sequence reads: CASSQEGLAGVGEQFF. The CDR3 DNA reads TGTGCCAGCAGCCAAGAAGGGCTAGCGGGAGTTGGTGAGCAGTTCTTC.

Written as DNA, the CDR3 is TGCAGCGTCCGGTGGACAGGCGATTACAATGAGCAGTTCTTC. Residues: CSVRWTGDYNEQFF. The J gene is TRBJ2-1, the V gene TRBV29-1, with 7 bases that match TRBD1. CDR1 is SQVTM and CDR2 is ANQGSEA in the germline V gene. The J segment lost 4 bases and the V segment lost 6 bases, leaving 9 bases of the junction unmatched. This CDR3 has 14 amino acids.

V usage is TRBV2 and J usage is TRBJ1-5; D is undetermined. The CDR3 loop spans 13 amino acids. Germline CDR1 SNHLY, CDR2 FYNNEI. The ends were cut back, 8 bases at V and 0 bases at J, with 8 bases in the middle. CDR3 residues: CASGRRSNQPQHF. The CDR3 DNA is TGTGCCAGCGGGCGCCGTAGCAATCAGCCCCAGCATTTT.

This clonotype has just one count. This chain connects TRBV20-1 to TRBJ2-7; D gene uncertain. Between the trimmed V and J ends, which lost 5 bases and 6 bases, there was a span of 11 bases. The CDR3 loop spans 11 amino acids. The germline V gene encodes CDR1 DFQATT and CDR2 SNEGSKA (reference sequence). The CDR3 here is CSAGVRSEQYF. CDR3 nucleotide sequence: TGCAGTGCTGGGGTCCGTAGCGAGCAGTACTTC.

This chain uses TRBV18 with TRBJ2-7; tentatively, D is TRBD2 (5 bases). Germline V gene data show CDR1 as KGHSH and CDR2 as LQKENI. The V gene lost 4 bases and the J gene lost 1 base, with 11 bases spanning the gap. There are 14 residues in the CDR3. The CDR3 region is CASSRDPGSYEQYF. The DNA for the CDR3 is TGTGCCAGCTCACGAGATCCGGGATCCTACGAGCAGTACTTC.

In this sample, this clonotype turned up a few times. The rearrangement uses TRBV20-1 and TRBJ1-1; 8 bases map to TRBD1. The germline gives CDR1 DFQATT, CDR2 SNEGSKA (reference sequence). Unmatched junction bases numbered 4, after V lost 6 bases and J lost 1 base. This CDR3 has 13 residues. In nucleotides, the CDR3 is TGCAGTGCCGACAGGGGCGGGAACACTGAAGCTTTCTTT. Translation gives CSADRGGNTEAFF.

This clonotype has a handful of counts. V is TRBV3-1 and J is TRBJ1-5, with a possible D match to TRBD1 (5 bases). CDR3 size: 14 residues. CDR1 is LGHDT, CDR2 YNNKEL, per germline (reference sequence). V dropped 1 base and J dropped 5 bases, with 9 bases sitting between them. CDR3 bases: TGTGCCAGCAGCCAAGGGACAACTTATCAGCCCCAGCATTTT. Translation gives CASSQGTTYQPQHF.